The 26 T cell receptor beta chains given below trace back to one sample, sequenced in a study of blood T cell repertoires in COVID-19. Sequenced by immunoSEQ multiplex PCR; TCRdb stores in-frame clones only, minus some. The top ten clones hold under 9.5% of a sample with around 500,000 clones, approximately 86% of them seen once. Sequencing used PBMCs or T cells enriched from blood (not recorded which). These receptors were taken from a woman between 55 and 75 years old who had recovered from COVID-19.

The chain joins TRBV24-1 to TRBJ2-5, with 7 bases identical to TRBD1. J gave up 5 bases and V 4 bases, and 9 bases lay outside the gene matches. The CDR3 is made up of 15 amino acids. CDR1 is KGHDR and CDR2 is SFDVKD in the germline V gene. The chain's CDR3 is CATSEMTGNGETQYF. The CDR3 coding sequence is TGTGCCACCAGTGAAATGACAGGGAACGGGGAGACCCAGTACTTC.

The chain uses TRBV5-4 and TRBJ2-1; 10 nucleotides align to TRBD1. The germline CDR1 and CDR2 sequences are SGHNT and YYREEE (reference sequence). There are 15 residues in the CDR3. V lost 4 bases, J lost 7 bases, and 8 bases stayed unmatched. The DNA of the CDR3 is TGTGCCAGCAGCCGGGACAGGGGTAACTCAAATGAGCAGTTCTTC. Protein sequence: CASSRDRGNSNEQFF.

This clone was recorded only once. This chain connects TRBV2 to TRBJ2-7; 12 nucleotides line up with TRBD2. CDR3 size: 14 residues. CDR1 is SNHLY, CDR2 FYNNEI, per germline. Trimming took 4 bases from V and 10 from J; bases not matched to a gene: 8. CDR3 region: CASSVSSSGGGQYV. The CDR3 DNA reads TGTGCCAGCAGTGTAAGCTCTAGCGGGGGGGGACAGTACGTC.

The rearrangement joins TRBV29-1 to TRBJ1-2; 10 nucleotides agree with TRBD1. Per germline, CDR1 SQVTM and CDR2 ANQGSEA. The V segment lost 6 bases and the J segment 8 bases; nucleotides outside the gene matches: 12. The CDR3 totals 14 residues. The DNA of the CDR3 is TGCAGCGTAGGGCCGGGACAGGGGATCGGGGGCTACACCTTC. The encoded protein is CSVGPGQGIGGYTF. Based on the CDR3 plus reference TRBV29-1 and TRBJ1-2, the full variable domain is SAVISQKPSRDICQRGTSLTIQCQVDSQVTMMFWYRQQPGQSLTLIATANQGSEATYESGFVIDKFPISRPNLTFSTLTVSNMSPEDSSIYLCSVGPGQGIGGYTFGSGTRLTVV.

In this sample, this clone turned up a few times. The chain employs TRBV29-1 and TRBJ1-2; no reliable D call. Germline lookup yields CDR1 SQVTM and CDR2 ANQGSEA. Trimming stripped 7 bases from V and 5 bases from J, with 11 bases between. The CDR3 is 11 residues long. The CDR3, as DNA: TGCAGCGCTGTCCAGGCATATGGCTACACCTTC. Translated, it gives CSAVQAYGYTF.

The chain links TRBV7-2 to TRBJ1-4; D unresolved. Trimming removed 4 bases from V and 4 bases from J, with 10 bases in between. Germline CDR1 and CDR2: SGHTA and FQGNSA. This CDR3 contains 14 residues. The CDR3 protein is CASSSETYNEKLFF. The CDR3 nucleotides are TGTGCCAGCAGCTCCGAAACTTATAATGAAAAACTGTTTTTT.

This clone has a handful of counts. The CDR3 reads CSASGSLAGVYTGELFF. The CDR3 DNA follows: TGCAGTGCTAGTGGGTCCCTAGCGGGGGTATACACCGGGGAGCTGTTTTTT. This chain links TRBV20-1 with TRBJ2-2, with TRBD2 identical over 10 bases. CDR3 length: 17 amino acids. The junction had 10 bases not matched to a gene; V was cut back by 3 bases and J by 3 bases. CDR1 DFQATT and CDR2 SNEGSKA come from the germline V gene (reference sequence).

The chain uses TRBV24-1 and TRBJ1-2; TRBD1 matches at 7 bases. V lost 3 bases, J lost 1 base, and 7 bases stayed unmatched. The germline V gene encodes CDR1 KGHDR and CDR2 SFDVKD. CDR3 length equals 16 residues. The CDR3 region is CATSDGTATLNYGYTF. CDR3 DNA sequence: TGTGCCACCAGTGATGGGACAGCCACCCTTAACTATGGCTACACCTTC.

CDR3 protein: CSASRGGEGGEKLFF. The CDR3 DNA reads TGCAGTGCTAGTAGGGGGGGCGAGGGTGGTGAAAAACTGTTTTTT. This chain uses TRBV20-1 with TRBJ1-4; tentatively, D is TRBD1 (6 bases). Germline loops: CDR1 DFQATT, CDR2 SNEGSKA (reference sequence). This CDR3 contains 15 residues. V was pared by 3 bases and J by 7 bases, with 18 bases between.

This clone showed up just once. This rearrangement joins TRBV18 to TRBJ1-4; D unresolved. The CDR3 runs to 16 residues. Germline CDR1 is KGHSH and CDR2 is LQKENI. The V gene lost 2 bases and the J gene lost 2 bases, with 12 bases spanning the gap. The CDR3 nucleotides are TGTGCCAGCTCACCATCTCGGGAGTTGACTAATGAAAAACTGTTTTTT. It specifies CASSPSRELTNEKLFF.

The chain recombines TRBV18 with TRBJ1-1; 8 nucleotides agree with TRBD1. CDR3 size: 17 residues. V trimming: 3 bases; J trimming: 2 bases; junction bases outside the gene matches: 11. The germline gives CDR1 KGHSH, CDR2 LQKENI. The CDR3 region is CASSPLQGGGGNTEAFF. The CDR3 nucleotides read TGTGCCAGCTCACCTTTACAGGGGGGCGGGGGTAACACTGAAGCTTTCTTT.

Notes on this clone: Within the sample, other DNA sequences also encode this same CDR3. The J gene is TRBJ2-1, the V gene TRBV5-1, with D perhaps TRBD2 (6 bases). Germline V gene lookup returns CDR1 SGHRS and CDR2 YFSETQ. V lost 2 bases and J lost 2, with 8 bases in between. This CDR3 is built from 14 residues. CDR3 sequence reads: CASSLGGAYNEQFF. The CDR3 bases are TGCGCCAGCAGCTTAGGAGGGGCCTACAATGAGCAGTTCTTC.

V is TRBV19 and J is TRBJ1-5, with TRBD1 identical over 9 bases. The CDR3 has 17 amino acids. Trimming cost V 6 bases and J 9 bases; bases outside gene matches: 18. Germline V gives CDR1 LNHDA, CDR2 SQIVND (reference sequence). Written as DNA, the CDR3 is TGTGCCAGTAGCGCCTGGGACAGGGTGGAGATAGGGGGGCCCCAGCATTTT. Amino acid sequence: CASSAWDRVEIGGPQHF.

The chain combines TRBV18 with TRBJ1-5; TRBD1 is a possible D gene (5 bases). The CDR3 consists of 13 residues. The germline V gene encodes CDR1 KGHSH and CDR2 LQKENI. Between the trimmed V and J ends, which lost 6 bases and 3 bases, there was a span of 9 bases. CDR3 in DNA: TGTGCCAGCTCCCAGGGTGACAATCAGCCCCAGCATTTT. As protein: CASSQGDNQPQHF.

The chain recombines TRBV6-5 with TRBJ2-3, with 7 bases matching TRBD2. Germline trimming cut 6 bases from V and 5 bases from J; bases unmatched to any gene: 11. Germline assignment: CDR1 MNHEY and CDR2 SVGAGI. The CDR3 contains 15 residues. The CDR3 here is CASRSPHAGVDTQYF. The CDR3, as DNA: TGTGCCAGCAGGTCCCCCCATGCGGGGGTAGATACGCAGTATTTT.

Of note for this clone: Other DNA sequences in the same sample also yield this CDR3. The chain couples TRBV6-5 to TRBJ1-2; D possibly corresponds to TRBD1 (5 bases). V lost 0 bases and J 6 bases, leaving 8 bases between the germline ends. Germline assignment: CDR1 MNHEY and CDR2 SVGAGI. The CDR3 is 13 residues long. The DNA of the CDR3 is TGTGCCAGCAGTTACTCAGGGGCAAATGGCTACACCTTC. It yields the protein CASSYSGANGYTF.

The chain recombines TRBV11-3 with TRBJ1-5; TRBD1 aligns across 9 bases. The CDR3 loop spans 15 amino acids. The germline CDR1 and CDR2 sequences are SGHNT and YENEEA. V shed 11 bases and J 6 bases; nucleotides not matched to a gene: 14. This CDR3 is CAFPGQGFVSQPQHF. The DNA for the CDR3 is TGTGCCTTTCCGGGACAGGGATTTGTAAGTCAGCCCCAGCATTTT.

V is TRBV15 and J is TRBJ2-1; tentatively, D is TRBD2 (6 bases). The CDR3 is made up of 16 amino acids. Trimming removed 1 base from V and 5 bases from J, with 15 bases in between. Germline V lookup: CDR1 LNHNV, CDR2 YYDKDF (reference sequence). CDR3 amino acids: CATSRVGRGPNNEQFF. The DNA of the CDR3 is TGTGCCACCAGCAGAGTCGGGCGGGGCCCAAACAATGAGCAGTTCTTC.

This chain uses TRBV12-5 with TRBJ1-2, with D possibly being TRBD1 (5 bases). The CDR3 is 14 amino acids. Germline lookup yields CDR1 LGHNT and CDR2 FRNRAP. V lost 7 bases, J lost 1 base, and 13 bases lay in between. The chain's CDR3 is CASAPGGFNYGYTF. In DNA form, the CDR3 reads TGTGCTAGTGCCCCGGGGGGATTTAACTATGGCTACACCTTC. The whole variable domain, filled in from reference TRBV12-5 and TRBJ1-2, reads DARVTQTPRHKVTEMGQEVTMRCQPILGHNTVFWYRQTMMQGLELLAYFRNRAPLDDSGMPKDRFSAEMPDATLATLKIQPSEPRDSAVYFCASAPGGFNYGYTFGSGTRLTVV.

The chain combines TRBV5-6 with TRBJ2-7; 13 bases map to TRBD2. CDR3 length: 16 amino acids. Germline V gives CDR1 SGHDT, CDR2 YYEEEE. V dropped 2 bases and J dropped 3; count of bases not matched to a gene: 5. DNA of the CDR3: TGTGCCAGCAGCTTTGGACTAGCGGGGGCTAGCTACGAGCAGTACGTC. It is translated as CASSFGLAGASYEQYV.

The chain is built from TRBV13 and TRBJ1-1; D gene unclear. The ends were cut back, 6 bases at V and 4 bases at J, with 18 bases in the middle. The CDR3 is made up of 15 amino acids. The germline gives CDR1 PRHDT, CDR2 FYEKMQ (reference sequence). The CDR3 DNA reads TGTGCCAGCAGAAGGTGGGTAGCGGGCGGCACTGAAGCTTTCTTT. Translated: CASRRWVAGGTEAFF.

The table lists this clone with a count of one. The V gene is TRBV10-3, the J gene TRBJ2-6, with D tentatively TRBD2 (5 bases). The CDR3 is 18 residues long. The germline V gene encodes CDR1 ENHRY and CDR2 SYGVKD. V lost 2 bases and J 0 bases, leaving 14 bases between the germline ends. The CDR3 bases are TGTGCCATCAGTGAGAGTGGAGGCACCTACTCTGGGGCCAACGTCCTGACTTTC. Protein product: CAISESGGTYSGANVLTF.

The chain links TRBV10-3 to TRBJ1-2; 8 bases line up with TRBD1. With V trimmed by 2 bases and J by 7 bases, 6 bases remained unmatched. The CDR3 covers 14 residues. The germline gives CDR1 ENHRY, CDR2 SYGVKD. As DNA, the CDR3 is TGTGCCATCAGTGAGATAAACACAGGGGGTGGCTACACCTTC. It encodes CAISEINTGGGYTF.

The chain is built from TRBV19 and TRBJ2-7; 7 bases fit TRBD1. Germline-derived CDR1 and CDR2 are LNHDA and SQIVND (reference sequence). The CDR3 runs to 16 residues. V was clipped by 6 bases and J by 2 bases; unmatched bases: 13. The CDR3 region is CASSIHGGDSTYEQYF. In DNA form, the CDR3 reads TGTGCCAGTAGCATTCATGGTGGGGACAGTACCTACGAGCAGTACTTC.

The V call is TRBV19, the J call TRBJ2-7; 8 bases line up with TRBD1. The CDR3 is 15 residues long. In germline, CDR1 is LNHDA, CDR2 SQIVND (reference sequence). J gave up 6 bases and V 3 bases, and 10 bases lay outside the gene matches. The CDR3 nucleotides are TGTGCCAGTAGTATGGGGACAGGTTCGTCAGTCGAGCAGTACGTC. Its translation is CASSMGTGSSVEQYV.

The rearrangement links TRBV3-1 (or the pseudogene TRBV3-2) to TRBJ1-2; possibly TRBD1 for D (5 bases). The germline V and J ends were trimmed by 4 bases and 4 bases, with 7 bases remaining between them. This CDR3 spans 12 amino acids. CDR1 is LGHDT, CDR2 YNNKEL, per germline (reference sequence). This CDR3 is CASSPGLYGYTF. In DNA, the CDR3 is TGTGCCAGCAGCCCGGGACTCTATGGCTACACCTTC.